The rows below give T cell receptor beta chains drawn from one sample of a study of T cells in Graves' hyperthyroidism and ophthalmopathy. TCRdb itself ran the multiplex PCR reads through MiXCR, one entry per CDR3 protein. The table includes over 500,000 distinct CDR3 sequences, approximately 17% detected once. Sequenced: blood. The receptors come from a woman aged 18-29 years with Graves' ophthalmopathy. The CDR3 runs from the conserved cysteine through the conserved F or W. Fields, in order: D gene, clone size, V gene, J gene, CDR3 protein, CDR3 DNA. A D gene is named only where the DNA matches it firmly. Some rows have no size entry. The others give once, few or many, or a class for an expanded clone.

D gene: -; clone size: few; V gene: TRBV14; J gene: TRBJ2-3; CDR3 protein: CASSNTGSRTDTQYF; CDR3 DNA: TGTGCCAGCAGCAACACCGGGAGTCGCACAGATACGCAGTATTTT
D gene: -; clone size: few; V gene: TRBV9; J gene: TRBJ1-1; CDR3 protein: CASSAGLSMNTEAFF; CDR3 DNA: TGTGCCAGCAGCGCGGGACTGTCTATGAACACTGAAGCTTTCTTT
D gene: -; clone size: many; V gene: TRBV3-1; J gene: TRBJ1-1; CDR3 protein: CASSQAGAWGTEAFF; CDR3 DNA: TGTGCCAGCAGCCAAGCAGGGGCCTGGGGGACTGAAGCTTTCTTT
D gene: -; clone size: few; V gene: TRBV7-9; J gene: TRBJ1-3; CDR3 protein: CASTKNRNLVGNTIYF; CDR3 DNA: TGTGCCAGCACAAAAAACAGGAACCTGGTGGGAAACACCATATATTTT
D gene: -; clone size: few; V gene: TRBV9; J gene: TRBJ2-7; CDR3 protein: CASSVGSVSYEQYF; CDR3 DNA: TGTGCCAGCAGCGTAGGGTCCGTATCCTACGAGCAGTACTTC
D gene: -; clone size: many; V gene: TRBV3-1; J gene: TRBJ2-7; CDR3 protein: CASSQGTNPSYEQYF; CDR3 DNA: TGTGCCAGCAGCCAGGGGACCAACCCTTCCTACGAGCAGTACTTC
D gene: TRBD2; clone size: many; V gene: TRBV3-1; J gene: TRBJ2-1; CDR3 protein: CASSSLEAGEPNEQFF; CDR3 DNA: TGTGCCAGCAGCTCCCTTGAAGCGGGAGAACCGAATGAGCAGTTCTTC
D gene: TRBD2; clone size: -; V gene: TRBV12-3/TRBV12-4; J gene: TRBJ2-3; CDR3 protein: CASTPAGGSTDTQYF; CDR3 DNA: TGTGCCAGCACTCCAGCGGGAGGGAGCACAGATACGCAGTATTTT
D gene: TRBD2; clone size: many; V gene: TRBV20-1; J gene: TRBJ2-1; CDR3 protein: CSAPERAGEDEQFF; CDR3 DNA: TGCAGTGCCCCGGAACGAGCGGGAGAAGATGAGCAGTTCTTC
D gene: -; clone size: -; V gene: TRBV5-4; J gene: TRBJ1-2; CDR3 protein: CASRMPGVYGYTF; CDR3 DNA: TGTGCCAGCAGGATGCCAGGCGTCTATGGCTACACCTTC
D gene: -; clone size: few; V gene: TRBV28; J gene: TRBJ1-5; CDR3 protein: CASSPTHGEGNQPQHF; CDR3 DNA: TGTGCCAGCAGTCCCACCCACGGGGAAGGGAATCAGCCCCAGCATTTT
D gene: -; clone size: few; V gene: TRBV6-1; J gene: TRBJ1-6; CDR3 protein: CASRSGSGGSGSPLHF; CDR3 DNA: TGTGCCAGCAGGTCCGGGTCAGGAGGATCTGGTTCACCCCTCCACTTT
D gene: TRBD1; clone size: many; V gene: TRBV7-2; J gene: TRBJ1-4; CDR3 protein: CASTNRAGGSEKLFF; CDR3 DNA: TGTGCCAGCACCAATAGGGCAGGGGGTAGTGAAAAACTGTTTTTT
D gene: -; clone size: few; V gene: TRBV7-8; J gene: TRBJ2-5; CDR3 protein: CASSLSSGPWQETQYF; CDR3 DNA: TGTGCCAGCAGCCTATCGTCAGGCCCATGGCAAGAGACCCAGTACTTC